One and the same sample provided the 26 T cell receptor beta chains below, sequenced in a study of CD8 T cells in Susac syndrome. With random hexamers, roughly 0.45 to 1 ug RNA was reverse transcribed. TCRdb called the immunoSEQ multiplex PCR reads again in MiXCR, with one record for every CDR3 protein. The sample has 95,000 to 150,000 distinct CDR3 sequences, 96% seen once; the top ten hold about 0.14%. The sample was CD4+ T cells from PBMCs. The receptors were gathered from a human donor with Susac syndrome.

V is TRBV12-3 or TRBV12-4 and J is TRBJ2-7, with D possibly matching TRBD2 (6 bases). CDR3 size: 14 residues. V was trimmed by 6 bases and J by 4 bases, leaving 16 bases between them. DNA of the CDR3: TGTGCCAGCAGCCCTAACGGGAGAGGGTACGAGCAGTACTTC. Translation gives CASSPNGRGYEQYF.

The rearrangement links TRBV12-3 or TRBV12-4 to TRBJ1-1; TRBD1 agrees at 7 bases. J lost 5 bases, V lost 2 bases, and 5 bases had no gene match. This CDR3 contains 14 residues. DNA of the CDR3: TGTGCCAGCAGTTTAAAGGGGGCTGAAACTGAAGCTTTCTTT. Translated: CASSLKGAETEAFF.

The rearrangement uses TRBV10-3 and TRBJ2-5, with D hard to call. Trimming took 3 bases from V and 4 from J, leaving 3 bases between them. Germline-derived CDR1 and CDR2 are ENHRY and SYGVKD. The CDR3 consists of 11 residues. The CDR3 DNA follows: TGTGCCATCAGTGATGCAGAGACCCAGTACTTC. Translation gives CAISDAETQYF.

The chain couples TRBV5-4 to TRBJ2-5; D gene uncertain. The germline V and J ends were trimmed by 4 bases and 5 bases, with 15 bases remaining between them. CDR3 size: 14 residues. CDR1 is SGHNT, CDR2 YYREEE, per germline (reference sequence). CDR3 sequence (DNA): TGTGCCAGCAGCCCCCGCAGTGCGAGGGAGACCCAGTACTTC. This encodes CASSPRSARETQYF.

This sequence joins TRBV4-3 and TRBJ2-7; 9 nucleotides line up with TRBD1. Per the germline V gene, CDR1 is LGHNA and CDR2 is YSLEER. This CDR3 is built from 14 residues. Germline trimming cut 0 bases from V and 8 bases from J; bases unmatched to any gene: 5. The CDR3, as DNA: TGCGCCAGCAGCCAAGAAGTCGGGACAGGGAAGCAGTACTTC. Amino acid sequence: CASSQEVGTGKQYF.

The chain carries TRBV20-1 and TRBJ1-1; 7 bases line up with TRBD1. CDR1 and CDR2 (germline): DFQATT, SNEGSKA (reference sequence). V lost 7 bases and J lost 6; bases outside the gene matches: 8. This CDR3 is built from 12 residues. The CDR3 region has the DNA TGCAGTGTACAGGGGCGAGAAGCTGAAGCTTTCTTT. It is translated as CSVQGREAEAFF.

The rearrangement joins TRBV25-1 to TRBJ2-5; D is perhaps TRBD1 (5 bases). The ends were cut back, 7 bases at V and 1 base at J, with 10 bases in the middle. Germline-derived CDR1 and CDR2 are MGHDK and SYGVNS. The CDR3 runs 13 residues. The CDR3 is CASTRGSQETQYF. The CDR3, as DNA: TGTGCCAGCACAAGGGGCTCCCAAGAGACCCAGTACTTC.

The chain links TRBV6-5 to TRBJ1-1; a weak D match, TRBD1 (5 bases). V lost 5 bases to trimming and J lost 4 bases, with 17 bases between them. Per germline, CDR1 MNHEY and CDR2 SVGAGI. The CDR3 covers 15 residues. The CDR3 is CASSHRTRAGTEAFF. The CDR3 DNA sequence: TGTGCCAGCAGTCACAGGACCCGGGCGGGCACTGAAGCTTTCTTT.

The J gene is TRBJ2-5, the V gene TRBV7-2, with TRBD2 matching over 12 bases. This CDR3 has 15 residues. CDR1 SGHTA and CDR2 FQGNSA come from the germline V gene. The ends lost 4 bases at V and 4 bases at J; junction bases unmatched: 4. This CDR3 reads CASSSGLAGRETQYF. The DNA of the CDR3 is TGTGCCAGCAGCTCCGGACTAGCGGGACGAGAGACCCAGTACTTC.

The gene calls are TRBV14 and TRBJ1-1; 9 nucleotides align to TRBD1. Trimming took 2 bases from V and 7 from J; bases not matched to a gene: 8. Per germline, CDR1 SGHDN and CDR2 FVKESK. This CDR3 spans 15 amino acids. CDR3 amino acids: CASSQMGTGRSEAFF. The CDR3 DNA is TGTGCCAGCAGCCAAATGGGGACAGGGAGGAGTGAAGCTTTCTTT.

This chain uses TRBV15 with TRBJ2-7, with TRBD2 matching 11 bases. The germline V gene has CDR1 LNHNV and CDR2 YYDKDF (reference sequence). The V and J ends lost 1 base and 6 bases, in that order; junction bases with no gene match: 8. This CDR3 comprises 16 residues. This CDR3 reads CATSRAGELAGAEQYF. The CDR3 region has the DNA TGTGCCACCAGCAGAGCAGGAGAACTAGCGGGAGCCGAGCAGTACTTC.

The V and J genes are TRBV29-1 and TRBJ2-2; D remains ambiguous. V dropped 2 bases and J dropped 4 bases, with 14 bases sitting between them. CDR1 is SQVTM and CDR2 is ANQGSEA in the germline V gene. This CDR3 is 15 amino acids long. CDR3: CSVELMGLGTGELFF. The CDR3 DNA follows: TGCAGCGTTGAATTGATGGGTCTCGGCACCGGGGAGCTGTTTTTT.

This clonotype was found once. V and J are TRBV7-2 and TRBJ1-5; possible D gene TRBD1, 6 bases. The germline V and J ends were trimmed by 1 base and 7 bases, with 11 bases remaining between them. The CDR3 length is 14 residues. Germline-derived CDR1 and CDR2 are SGHTA and FQGNSA. The CDR3 here is CASSLEQGLQPQHF. CDR3 nucleotides: TGTGCCAGCAGCTTAGAGCAGGGGCTGCAGCCCCAGCATTTT.

The chain employs TRBV12-3 or TRBV12-4 and TRBJ2-1; TRBD1 matches 11 bases. The CDR3 is 15 residues long. Germline trimming cut 5 bases from V and 10 bases from J; bases unmatched to any gene: 10. The CDR3 reads CASSRAGTGGWEQFF. The CDR3 coding sequence is TGTGCCAGCAGTCGAGCCGGGACAGGGGGTTGGGAGCAGTTCTTC.

The J gene is TRBJ2-7, the V gene TRBV12-3 or TRBV12-4; maybe TRBD1 (6 bases). Trimming pared 6 bases from V and 5 bases from J, leaving 14 bases between. This CDR3 region has 13 residues. The CDR3 sequence is CASSPGTFHEQYF. As DNA, the CDR3 is TGTGCCAGCAGCCCCGGGACATTTCACGAGCAGTACTTC.

The rearrangement uses TRBV18 and TRBJ2-1; D is undetermined. V lost 1 base, J lost 7 bases, and 5 bases lay in between. The CDR3 has 12 residues. Germline V gene lookup returns CDR1 KGHSH and CDR2 LQKENI. CDR3 bases: TGTGCCAGCTCACCACAAGTTAATGAGCAGTTCTTC. Translated: CASSPQVNEQFF.

The chain carries TRBV3-1 and TRBJ2-3; D unclear. The CDR3 has 15 residues. Looked up from germline, CDR1 is LGHDT and CDR2 is YNNKEL (reference sequence). V lost 0 bases and J 2 bases, leaving 9 bases between the germline ends. The CDR3 is CASSQDSRATDTQYF. In DNA form, the CDR3 reads TGTGCCAGCAGCCAAGATTCTAGGGCCACAGATACGCAGTATTTT.

This rearrangement joins TRBV20-1 to TRBJ1-2; 9 bases fit TRBD1. J lost 2 bases, V lost 6 bases, and 7 bases had no gene match. Germline V gene data show CDR1 as DFQATT and CDR2 as SNEGSKA (reference sequence). The CDR3 has 14 amino acids. CDR3 residues: CSATGTGKNYGYTF. CDR3 DNA: TGCAGTGCGACCGGGACAGGGAAGAACTATGGCTACACCTTC.

This chain uses TRBV12-3 or TRBV12-4 with TRBJ1-2, with D possibly TRBD1 on 5 matching bases. The CDR3 length is 16 residues. Trimming pared 3 bases from V and 3 bases from J, leaving 17 bases between. The DNA of the CDR3 is TGTGCCAGCAGTTTGGTTACGAGGGGTGGGGACTATGGCTACACCTTC. This codes for CASSLVTRGGDYGYTF.

This chain joins TRBV15 and TRBJ1-4; D unresolved. CDR3 length: 13 amino acids. Trimming removed 1 base from V and 5 bases from J, with 5 bases in between. The germline V gene encodes CDR1 LNHNV and CDR2 YYDKDF (reference sequence). CDR3 in DNA: TGTGCCACCAGCAGAGGACAAAATGAAAAACTGTTTTTT. Its protein is CATSRGQNEKLFF.

V gene TRBV6-1 combines with J gene TRBJ2-1; 9 positions match TRBD2. Trimming cost V 4 bases and J 4 bases; bases outside gene matches: 8. The CDR3 runs to 16 residues. Germline V gene lookup returns CDR1 MNHNS and CDR2 SASEGT. The CDR3 region has the DNA TGTGCCAGCAGTGTATTCCCCACTAGCGGGTACAATGAGCAGTTCTTC. Its translation: CASSVFPTSGYNEQFF.

The CDR3 sequence is CSAIRDSDTQYF. The CDR3 nucleotides are TGCAGTGCTATCCGGGACTCAGATACGCAGTATTTT. The chain combines TRBV20-1 with TRBJ2-3; D perhaps matches TRBD2 (6 bases). Germline values: CDR1 DFQATT, CDR2 SNEGSKA (reference sequence). The germline V and J ends were trimmed by 4 bases and 4 bases, with 9 bases remaining between them. This CDR3 has 12 residues.

This clonotype was observed a single time. V and J are TRBV15 and TRBJ2-3; 9 nucleotides match TRBD1. Germline values: CDR1 LNHNV, CDR2 YYDKDF (reference sequence). The ends lost 8 bases at V and 1 base at J; junction bases unmatched: 4. The CDR3 loop spans 14 amino acids. The DNA for the CDR3 is TGTGCCACCCACGGGGACAGGGGCACAGATACGCAGTATTTT. Amino acids: CATHGDRGTDTQYF.

The CDR3 DNA sequence: TGTGCCAGTAGTGCGGAGAGTAGGACTAGCGGGAGGTTTAGCAATGAGCAGTTCTTC. Translated: CASSAESRTSGRFSNEQFF. The chain joins TRBV19 to TRBJ2-1, with 14 positions matching TRBD2. The germline gives CDR1 LNHDA, CDR2 SQIVND (reference sequence). This CDR3 has 19 residues. Trimming at V came to 5 bases and at J to 6 bases, leaving 15 bases not matched to a gene.

There are a few counts of this clonotype. This chain joins TRBV7-2 and TRBJ1-1; D is unclear. The CDR3 runs 13 residues. The germline V gene has CDR1 SGHTA and CDR2 FQGNSA. V lost 4 bases and J 0 bases, leaving 6 bases between the germline ends. The CDR3 spells CASSSLMNTEAFF. The CDR3 bases are TGTGCCAGCAGCTCCCTTATGAACACTGAAGCTTTCTTT.

This chain links TRBV6-5 with TRBJ2-3, with 8 nucleotides matching TRBD2. The V gene end was trimmed by 5 bases and the J gene end by 4 bases; junction bases not matched to a gene: 2. The CDR3 is 13 residues long. CDR1 MNHEY and CDR2 SVGAGI come from the germline V gene. The CDR3 is CASSRTSSDTQYF. CDR3 sequence (DNA): TGTGCCAGCAGTCGGACTAGCTCAGATACGCAGTATTTT.